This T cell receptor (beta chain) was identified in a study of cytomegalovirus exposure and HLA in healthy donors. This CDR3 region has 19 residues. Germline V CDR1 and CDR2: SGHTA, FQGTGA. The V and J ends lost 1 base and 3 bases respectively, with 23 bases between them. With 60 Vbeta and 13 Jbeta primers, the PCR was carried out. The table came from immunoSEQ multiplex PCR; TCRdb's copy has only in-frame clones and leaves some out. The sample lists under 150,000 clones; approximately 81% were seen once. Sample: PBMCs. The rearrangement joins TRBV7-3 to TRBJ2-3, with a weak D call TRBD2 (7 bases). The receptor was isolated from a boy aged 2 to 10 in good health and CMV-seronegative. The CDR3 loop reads CASSLIGGGRFEKTDTQYF. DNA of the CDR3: TGTGCCAGCAGCTTAATTGGGGGGGGGCGATTTGAGAAAACAGATACGCAGTATTTT.